What follows describes a single T cell receptor (beta chain). Its antigen remains undetermined. The record has no base qualities; no much larger clone is one base away. This sample was taken from a study of blood T cell repertoires in COVID-19 (dated by TCRdb to the early 2020s). Regarding the complete study: Samples from collaborators originated in the United States, Italy and Spain and spanned both the acute and convalescent phases of COVID-19. Deeply sampled blood TCRbeta repertoires from subjects exposed to, actively infected with, or recovered from COVID-19 were included in the dataset. HLA class I and class II types, where available, came from metadata supplied by the sample provider rather than from assay-based typing. The repertoires were released in a freely available public database intended as a resource for research on the immune response to SARS-CoV-2. The material from the prospective study consisted of cDNA or gDNA derived from T cells, B-cell-depleted T cells, or PBMCs. A de-identified subject ID, COVID-19 status, age in years and sex were almost always included in the sample metadata. The samples were drawn from two sources: the first 160 participants of the ongoing ImmuneRACE study, and 950 to 1,500 subjects contributed by 6 global collaborators.

Participants in the prospective study were enrolled through a virtual design, were aged about 18 to 90 years, and lived in roughly 24 United States geographic areas. To assign participants to cohorts, the prospective study relied on clinical history that participants themselves reported in a screening survey and a study questionnaire. Each participant in the prospective study had whole blood, serum and a nasopharyngeal or oropharyngeal swab collected by mobile phlebotomists. Additional blood draws and questionnaires over an approximately two-month period could optionally be provided by prospective study participants. Prospective study blood samples were shipped either frozen or at room temperature before DNA extraction. The full study reports these points: The quantity of clinical and demographic metadata differed by source and by participant and was supplied without curation.

V is pared back by 6 bases and J by 5 bases, with 8 bases lying between the germline termini. From its cysteine to its phenylalanine, the CDR3 spans 11 amino acids. The CDR3 DNA has 33 bases and is translated from base 1. CDR1 and CDR2 are drawn from the germline V gene (reference sequence): MNHEY, SMNVEV. TCRbeta CDR3 regions were amplified from genomic DNA by means of the immunoSEQ Assay, a bias-controlled multiplex PCR. The study's processing was this. The number of nucleated cells in each sample was estimated from the amplification of reference gene primers within the assay. To quantify the absolute abundance of each unique TCRbeta CDR3 rearrangement, sequence reads were collapsed and filtered. Productive Simpson clonality was computed per sample as the square root of Simpson's diversity index over productive rearrangements. Entries here come from immuneACCESS through TCRdb and include only in-frame sequences with V and J called. Some clones fail to appear in such tables; in the studies checked, an unresolved V gene covers under half of the shortfall, and the cause of the remainder is unknown. V, J and clone size reflect that table, while D and trimming were determined from the DNA. Recorded for this sample are fewer than 250,000 clones; 65% to 90% of them occurred a single time. 3.5% to 4.5% of the sample is held by the ten biggest clonotypes.

The sample taken for sequencing was PBMCs or T cells enriched from blood (not recorded which). This sequence uses TRBV27 and TRBJ2-7, with the D segment identity uncertain. The clonotype comes from a woman aged 40 to 50 with acute COVID-19. The encoded CDR3 is CASSPLHEQYF. The nucleotides are TGTGCCAGCAGCCCCCTACACGAGCAGTACTTC.